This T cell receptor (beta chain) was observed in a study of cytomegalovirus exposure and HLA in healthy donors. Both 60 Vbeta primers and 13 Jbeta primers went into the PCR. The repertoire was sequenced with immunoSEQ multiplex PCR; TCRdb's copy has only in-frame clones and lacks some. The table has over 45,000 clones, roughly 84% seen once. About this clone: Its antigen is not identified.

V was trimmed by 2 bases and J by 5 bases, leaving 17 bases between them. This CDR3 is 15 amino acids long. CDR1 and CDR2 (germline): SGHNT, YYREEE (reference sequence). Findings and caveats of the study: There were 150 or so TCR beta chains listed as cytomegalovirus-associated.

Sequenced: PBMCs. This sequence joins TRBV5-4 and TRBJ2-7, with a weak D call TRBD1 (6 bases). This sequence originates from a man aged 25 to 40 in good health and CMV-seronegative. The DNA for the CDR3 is TGTGCCAGCAGCTTACGGGACAATTCAGGCCACGAGCAGTACTTC. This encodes CASSLRDNSGHEQYF. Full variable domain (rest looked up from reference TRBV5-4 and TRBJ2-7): ETGVTQSPTHLIKTRGQQVTLRCSSQSGHNTVSWYQQALGQGPQFIFQYYREEENGRGNFPPRFSGLQFPNYSSELNVNALELDDSALYLCASSLRDNSGHEQYFGPGTRLTVT.